The rows below give T cell receptor beta chains drawn from one sample of a study of T cell therapy after organ transplantation. Clones were sequenced by immunoSEQ multiplex PCR, and TCRdb holds only the in-frame ones, with some missing. The sample shows 51,000 or so clones, 94% of them seen only once. Antigen specificity for these receptors is unknown. Source: CD8+ T cells from blood, taken before autologous CMV-specific T cell therapy. These receptors all come from a human patient who had received a solid organ transplant and had CMV disease. The CDR3 runs from the conserved cysteine through the conserved F or W. D genes are given only for firm matches. Clone size is stated in some rows and not others, as once, few, many or a class when expanded.

CDR3 length | J gene | clone size | V gene | D gene | CDR3 DNA | CDR3 protein
18 | TRBJ2-7 | NA | TRBV5-4 | TRBD2 | TGTGCCAGCAGCCCGGGGACTAGCGGGACCCTCCGGGGCTACGAGCAGTACTTC | CASSPGTSGTLRGYEQYF
15 | TRBJ1-4 | NA | TRBV4-1 | TRBD1 | TGCGCCAGCAGCCAAGTCGGCAGGGGGAATGAAAAACTGTTTTTT | CASSQVGRGNEKLFF
12 | TRBJ2-2 | NA | TRBV6-1 | NA | TGTGCCAGCAGACAGAACACCGGGGAGCTGTTTTTT | CASRQNTGELFF
15 | TRBJ2-7 | NA | TRBV27 | NA | TGTGCCAGCACCACTCCGGGGCCCGGCCCCTACGAGCAGTACTTC | CASTTPGPGPYEQYF
13 | TRBJ2-7 | NA | TRBV25-1 | NA | TGTGCCAGCAGTGGGCCTACTTCCTACGAGCAGTACTTC | CASSGPTSYEQYF
16 | TRBJ2-1 | NA | TRBV4-1 | NA | TGCGCCAGCAGCGAAATCCCCGGGAGCCGGAGCAATGAGCAGTTCTTC | CASSEIPGSRSNEQFF
15 | TRBJ2-7 | NA | TRBV4-2 | NA | TGTGCCAGCAGCCAAGCTGCTGGACAGATCGTCGAGCAGTACTTC | CASSQAAGQIVEQYF
16 | TRBJ2-3 | NA | TRBV6-5 | TRBD1 | TGTGCCAGCAGTTACTCAGGGACAGGGGGACCAGATACGCAGTATTTT | CASSYSGTGGPDTQYF
15 | TRBJ2-5 | NA | TRBV7-9 | NA | TGTGCCAGCAGCTTAGTTGTTACAAAAGAAGAGACCCAGTACTTC | CASSLVVTKEETQYF
15 | TRBJ2-3 | NA | TRBV7-7 | NA | TGTGCCAGCAGCTTAGGGGTTGGAGACACAGATACGCAGTATTTT | CASSLGVGDTDTQYF
15 | TRBJ2-1 | NA | TRBV4-1 | TRBD2 | TGCGCCAGCAGAAGCCGGGCTAGCGGGAGTAATGAGCAGTTCTTC | CASRSRASGSNEQFF
14 | TRBJ2-1 | NA | TRBV29-1 | NA | TGCAGCGTTGAAGATAGGGCAGGGGATAGTGAGCAGTTCTTC | CSVEDRAGDSEQFF
15 | TRBJ2-1 | NA | TRBV4-1 | NA | TGCGCCAGCAGCCACGACGCCCCGGCCCACAATGAGCAGTTCTTC | CASSHDAPAHNEQFF
15 | TRBJ1-2 | NA | TRBV15 | TRBD1 | TGTGCCACCAGCAGGACAGGGAGTATAGCGTATGGCTACACCTTC | CATSRTGSIAYGYTF
13 | TRBJ2-7 | NA | TRBV30 | NA | TGTGCCTTGGAGGCTTCGGGCTTCTACGAGCAGTACTTC | CALEASGFYEQYF
15 | TRBJ1-1 | once | TRBV27 | NA | TGTGCCAGCAGTTTCCGGGACGGAGTGAACACTGAAGCTTTCTTT | CASSFRDGVNTEAFF
16 | TRBJ1-2 | NA | TRBV27 | NA | TGTGCCAGCAGCCCCTTGGGAGGGACCGCTAACTATGGCTACACCTTC | CASSPLGGTANYGYTF
13 | TRBJ1-1 | once | TRBV7-9 | NA | TGTGCCAGCAGCGGGGAACCTAACACTGAAGCTTTCTTT | CASSGEPNTEAFF
19 | TRBJ2-3 | NA | TRBV7-2 | NA | TGTGCCAGCAGCTTAGCGGGCCCGGCAAGTATAAATCTGGGAGATACGCAGTATTTT | CASSLAGPASINLGDTQYF
14 | TRBJ2-1 | NA | TRBV30 | TRBD2 | TGTGCCACCAGCGGCGGGGGGTCCTACAATGAGCAGTTCTTC | CATSGGGSYNEQFF
14 | TRBJ1-3 | NA | TRBV30 | TRBD1 | TGTGCCTGGAGTCTCGGACAGGGTGGAAACACCATATATTTT | CAWSLGQGGNTIYF
14 | TRBJ2-1 | NA | TRBV27 | NA | TGTGCCAGCAGTCAAGACTACCAATACAATGAGCAGTTCTTC | CASSQDYQYNEQFF
15 | TRBJ1-4 | NA | TRBV5-1 | NA | TGCGCCAGCAGCACGGAAGGGGGATTGGCTGAAAAACTGTTTTTT | CASSTEGGLAEKLFF
15 | TRBJ2-7 | NA | TRBV4-2 | NA | TGTGCCAGCAGCCAGATGCCTCAGACTGCCCACGAGCAGTACTTC | CASSQMPQTAHEQYF
15 | TRBJ2-3 | few | TRBV5-1 | TRBD1 | TGCGCCAGCAGCTTGGTGGGACAGGTCACAGATACGCAGTATTTT | CASSLVGQVTDTQYF
16 | TRBJ1-2 | NA | TRBV5-1 | TRBD1 | TGCGCCAGCAGCTACGGACAGGGGGCGGCATCCTATGGCTACACCTTC | CASSYGQGAASYGYTF
16 | TRBJ2-7 | NA | TRBV13 | TRBD1 | TGTGCCAGCAGCTACGGCCTGGGACAGGGATCCTACGAGCAGTACTTC | CASSYGLGQGSYEQYF
19 | TRBJ2-6 | NA | TRBV29-1 | NA | TGCAGCGTTGAAGATAGGGCGACAGGATTTATCTCTGGGGCCAACGTCCTGACTTTC | CSVEDRATGFISGANVLTF
12 | TRBJ1-2 | NA | TRBV6-6 | NA | TGTGCCAGCAGTAATCAGGAGCATGGCTACACCTTC | CASSNQEHGYTF
16 | TRBJ2-4 | NA | TRBV27 | NA | TGTGCCAGCCGTTCCCCGCGGGTTGGAGCCAAAAACATTCAGTACTTC | CASRSPRVGAKNIQYF
13 | TRBJ2-7 | once | TRBV28 | NA | TGTGCCAGCGGGGGTCTCTTCCCCTACGAGCAGTACTTC | CASGGLFPYEQYF
16 | TRBJ1-5 | few | TRBV4-2 | NA | TGTGCCAGCAGCCAAGAGGCGCTTGGGGTCAATCAGCCCCAGCATTTT | CASSQEALGVNQPQHF